The rows below give T cell receptor beta chains drawn from one sample of a study of CD8 T cells in Susac syndrome. TCRdb re-derived calls from the immunoSEQ multiplex PCR reads in MiXCR, one entry per CDR3 protein. The sample comprises roughly 200,000 distinct CDR3 sequences, roughly 94% of which are singletons, and 0.082% rests with the top ten. Sequenced input: CD4+ T cells from PBMCs. The source is a human donor with multiple sclerosis. CDR3s include the opening cysteine and the closing phenylalanine or tryptophan. D genes are given only for firm matches. Rows may omit the clone size; those that give it use once, few, many or a size class.

. TRBJ2-4 once TRBV3-1 CASSLSGVWDIQYF TGTGCCAGCAGCCTATCCGGGGTCTGGGACATTCAGTACTTC
. TRBJ1-4 . TRBV12-3/TRBV12-4 CASLGRTTKLFF TGTGCCAGTTTGGGACGGACGACAAAACTGTTTTTT
. TRBJ1-2 . TRBV3-1 CASSPKLKDSYGYTF TGTGCCAGCAGCCCTAAACTAAAGGACTCCTATGGCTACACCTTC
. TRBJ1-6 . TRBV27 CASSLSPRGSYNSPLHF TGTGCCAGCAGTTTAAGCCCTAGGGGGTCCTATAATTCACCCCTCCACTTT
TRBD1 TRBJ1-2 . TRBV20-1 CSARTGINYGYTF TGCAGTGCTAGGACAGGGATCAACTATGGCTACACCTTC
. TRBJ1-2 . TRBV20-1 CSAPSSGALVGYTF TGCAGTGCCCCTAGTAGCGGGGCCCTTGTGGGCTACACCTTC
. TRBJ2-1 . TRBV6-5 CASGRWGFDEQFF TGTGCCAGCGGAAGGTGGGGGTTCGATGAGCAGTTCTTC
TRBD2 TRBJ2-1 . TRBV20-1 CSARKLAGSYNEQFF TGCAGTGCTAGAAAACTAGCGGGGAGTTACAATGAGCAGTTCTTC
. TRBJ1-2 . TRBV30 CAWGMSRDLGYTF TGTGCCTGGGGGATGTCACGGGACTTGGGCTACACCTTC
. TRBJ1-2 . TRBV2 CANPRGMYGYTF TGTGCCAACCCGAGGGGAATGTATGGCTACACCTTC
. TRBJ2-5 . TRBV18 CASSPLSETQYF TGTGCCAGCTCACCACTCTCCGAGACCCAGTACTTC
. TRBJ2-3 . TRBV6-5 CASRAGPYTDTQYF TGTGCCAGCAGGGCGGGACCCTACACAGATACGCAGTATTTT
. TRBJ1-1 . TRBV14 CASRPMTGTNTEAFF TGTGCCAGCAGACCCATGACAGGAACCAACACTGAAGCTTTCTTT
. TRBJ2-1 . TRBV15 CATSRVRGGEQFF TGTGCCACCAGCAGAGTCAGGGGTGGTGAGCAGTTCTTC
. TRBJ1-2 . TRBV29-1 CSVEDLFPVGYTF TGCAGCGTTGAAGATCTTTTTCCCGTCGGCTACACCTTC
. TRBJ1-2 . TRBV29-1 CSGTQGGGYTF TGCAGCGGAACACAGGGTGGTGGCTACACCTTC
. TRBJ1-6 . TRBV30 CAWSKYKGTRGNSPLHF TGTGCCTGGAGTAAATACAAGGGGACGAGGGGGAATTCACCCCTCCACTTT
. TRBJ1-1 . TRBV11-3 CASSGQGDTEAFF TGTGCCAGCAGTGGGCAGGGTGACACTGAAGCTTTCTTT
. TRBJ2-5 . TRBV25-1 CASSQGPQETQYF TGTGCCAGCAGTCAGGGTCCCCAAGAGACCCAGTACTTC
TRBD1 TRBJ2-7 . TRBV3-1 CASGPGTGGLYEQYF TGTGCCAGCGGACCGGGGACAGGGGGCTTATACGAGCAGTACTTC
TRBD2 TRBJ2-5 . TRBV7-9 CASSGILAGAQETQYF TGTGCCAGCAGCGGGATCTTAGCGGGAGCACAAGAGACCCAGTACTTC
. TRBJ1-1 . TRBV20-1 CSAREILNTEAFF TGCAGTGCCCGAGAGATCTTGAACACTGAAGCTTTCTTT
. TRBJ1-2 . TRBV27 CAARNPTGPGYTF TGTGCCGCGCGAAACCCCACAGGGCCAGGCTACACCTTC
TRBD1 TRBJ1-1 . TRBV20-1 CSARDPTGGDEAFF TGCAGTGCTAGAGATCCCACAGGGGGGGATGAAGCTTTCTTT
. TRBJ1-5 . TRBV27 CASSLFGRNNQPQHF TGTGCCAGCAGTTTATTCGGTAGGAACAATCAGCCCCAGCATTTT
. TRBJ1-5 . TRBV9 CASSVGSADQPQHF TGTGCCAGCAGCGTAGGGTCGGCGGATCAGCCCCAGCATTTT
. TRBJ2-1 . TRBV3-1 CASSPYFNEQFF TGTGCCAGCAGCCCGTATTTCAATGAGCAGTTCTTC
. TRBJ1-1 . TRBV20-1 CSARVRNTEAFF TGCAGTGCTAGAGTACGGAACACTGAAGCTTTCTTT